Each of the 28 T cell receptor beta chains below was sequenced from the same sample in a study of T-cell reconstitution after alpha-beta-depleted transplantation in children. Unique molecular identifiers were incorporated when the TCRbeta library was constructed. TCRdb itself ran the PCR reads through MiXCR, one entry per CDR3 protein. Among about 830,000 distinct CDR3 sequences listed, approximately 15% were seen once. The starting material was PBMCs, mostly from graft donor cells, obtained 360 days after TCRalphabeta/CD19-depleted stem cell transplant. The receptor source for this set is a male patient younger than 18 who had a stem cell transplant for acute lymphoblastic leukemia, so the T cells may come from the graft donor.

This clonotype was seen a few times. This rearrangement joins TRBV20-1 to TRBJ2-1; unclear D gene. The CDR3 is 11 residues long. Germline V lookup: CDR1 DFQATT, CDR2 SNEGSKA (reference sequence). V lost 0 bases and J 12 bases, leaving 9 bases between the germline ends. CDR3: CSARDLATQFF. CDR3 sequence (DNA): TGCAGTGCTAGAGATCTGGCCACGCAGTTCTTC.

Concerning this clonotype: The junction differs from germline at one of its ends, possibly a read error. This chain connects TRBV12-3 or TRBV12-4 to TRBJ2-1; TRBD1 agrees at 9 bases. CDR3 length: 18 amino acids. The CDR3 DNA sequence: TGTGCCATCAGTCCCGTTGGGGACAGGGATGCGTCCTACAATGAGCAGTTCTTC. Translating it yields CAISPVGDRDASYNEQFF.

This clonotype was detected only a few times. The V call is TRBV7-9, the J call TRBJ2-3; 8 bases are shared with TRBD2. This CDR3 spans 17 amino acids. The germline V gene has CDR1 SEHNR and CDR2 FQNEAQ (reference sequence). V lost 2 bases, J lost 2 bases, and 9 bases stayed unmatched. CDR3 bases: TGTGCCAGCAGCTTATTAGGCGGACTAGCCTCCACAGATACGCAGTATTTT. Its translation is CASSLLGGLASTDTQYF. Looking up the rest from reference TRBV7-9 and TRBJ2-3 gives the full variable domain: DTGVSQNPRHKITKRGQNVTFRCDPISEHNRLYWYRQTLGQGPEFLTYFQNEAQLEKSRLLSDRFSAERPKGSFSTLEIQRTEQGDSAMYLCASSLLGGLASTDTQYFGPGTRLTVL.

CDR3 amino acids: CASIPNRAGSNEQFF. The CDR3 nucleotides read TGTGCCAGCATCCCTAACAGGGCCGGCTCCAATGAGCAGTTCTTC. The J gene is TRBJ2-1, the V gene TRBV12-3 or TRBV12-4; D may be TRBD1 (6 bases). The CDR3 has 15 residues. V gave up 7 bases and J gave up 6 bases, with 19 bases separating them.

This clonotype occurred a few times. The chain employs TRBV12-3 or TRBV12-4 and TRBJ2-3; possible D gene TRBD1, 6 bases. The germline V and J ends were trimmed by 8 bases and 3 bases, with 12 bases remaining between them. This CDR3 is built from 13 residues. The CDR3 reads CASGNRDTDTQYF. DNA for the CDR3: TGTGCCAGCGGGAACAGGGATACAGATACGCAGTATTTT.

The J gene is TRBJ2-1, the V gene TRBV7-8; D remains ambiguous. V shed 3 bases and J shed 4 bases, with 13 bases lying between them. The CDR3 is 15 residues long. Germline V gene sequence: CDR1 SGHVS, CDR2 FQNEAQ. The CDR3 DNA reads TGTGCCAGCAGCTTCAACTCGAGGCAGTACAATGAGCAGTTCTTC. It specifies CASSFNSRQYNEQFF.

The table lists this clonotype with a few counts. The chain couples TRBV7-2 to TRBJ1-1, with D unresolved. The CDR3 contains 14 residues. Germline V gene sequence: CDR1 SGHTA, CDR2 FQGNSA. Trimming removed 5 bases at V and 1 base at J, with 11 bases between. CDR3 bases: TGTGCCAGCAGCCTCCTTAGAGGGAACACTGAAGCTTTCTTT. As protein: CASSLLRGNTEAFF.

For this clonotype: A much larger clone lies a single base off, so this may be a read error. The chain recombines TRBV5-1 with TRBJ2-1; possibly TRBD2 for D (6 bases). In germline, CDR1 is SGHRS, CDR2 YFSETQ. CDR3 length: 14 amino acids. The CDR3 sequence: CTSSVPTSYNEQFF. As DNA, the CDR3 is TGCACCAGCAGCGTACCGACTAGCTACAATGAGCAGTTCTTC. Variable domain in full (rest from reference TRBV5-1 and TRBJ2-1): KAGVTQTPRYLIKTRGQQVTLSCSPISGHRSVSWYQQTPGQGLQFLFEYFSETQRNKGNFPGRFSGRQFSNSRSEMNVSTLELGDSALYLCTSSVPTSYNEQFFGPGTRLTVL.

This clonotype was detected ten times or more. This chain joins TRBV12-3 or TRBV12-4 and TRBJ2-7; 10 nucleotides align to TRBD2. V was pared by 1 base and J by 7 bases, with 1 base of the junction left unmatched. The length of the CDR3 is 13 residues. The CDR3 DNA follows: TGTGCCAGCAGTTTAGTAGCGGGAGGTGAGCAGTACTTC. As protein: CASSLVAGGEQYF.

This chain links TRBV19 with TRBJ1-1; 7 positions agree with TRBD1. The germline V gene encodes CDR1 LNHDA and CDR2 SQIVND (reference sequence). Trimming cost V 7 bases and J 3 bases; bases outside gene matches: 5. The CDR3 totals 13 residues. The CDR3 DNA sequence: TGTGCCAGTACAAGACAGGGACACACTGAAGCTTTCTTT. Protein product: CASTRQGHTEAFF.

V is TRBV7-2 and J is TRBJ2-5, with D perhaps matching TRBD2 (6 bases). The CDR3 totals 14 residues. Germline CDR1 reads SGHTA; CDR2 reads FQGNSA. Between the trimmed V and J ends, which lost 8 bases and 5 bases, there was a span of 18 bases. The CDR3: CASSRWGDRETQYF. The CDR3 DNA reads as TGTGCCAGCTCAAGATGGGGGGATAGGGAGACCCAGTACTTC.

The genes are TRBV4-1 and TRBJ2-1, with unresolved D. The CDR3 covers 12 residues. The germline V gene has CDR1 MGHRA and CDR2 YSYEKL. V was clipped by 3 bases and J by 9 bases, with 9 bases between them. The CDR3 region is CASSHNLGEQFF. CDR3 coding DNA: TGCGCCAGCAGCCATAATCTCGGTGAGCAGTTCTTC.

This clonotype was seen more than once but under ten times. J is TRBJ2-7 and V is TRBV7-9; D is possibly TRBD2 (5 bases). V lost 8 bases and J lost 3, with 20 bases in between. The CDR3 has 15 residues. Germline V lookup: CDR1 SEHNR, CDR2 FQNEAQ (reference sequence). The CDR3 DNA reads TGTGCCAGCTTTTCACCAGACTCGAGGGACTACGAGCAGTACTTC. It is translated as CASFSPDSRDYEQYF. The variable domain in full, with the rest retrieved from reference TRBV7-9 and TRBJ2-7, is DTGVSQNPRHKITKRGQNVTFRCDPISEHNRLYWYRQTLGQGPEFLTYFQNEAQLEKSRLLSDRFSAERPKGSFSTLEIQRTEQGDSAMYLCASFSPDSRDYEQYFGPGTRLTVT.

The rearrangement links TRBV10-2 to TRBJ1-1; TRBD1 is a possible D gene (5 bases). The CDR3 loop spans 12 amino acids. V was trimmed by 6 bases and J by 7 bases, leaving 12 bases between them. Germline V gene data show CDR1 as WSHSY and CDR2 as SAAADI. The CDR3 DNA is TGCGCCAGCAGACCAGGGACGGTTGAAGCTTTCTTT. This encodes CASRPGTVEAFF.

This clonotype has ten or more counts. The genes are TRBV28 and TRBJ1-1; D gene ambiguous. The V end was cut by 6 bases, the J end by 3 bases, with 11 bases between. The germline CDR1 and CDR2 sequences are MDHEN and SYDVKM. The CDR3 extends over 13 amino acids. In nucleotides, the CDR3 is TGTGCCAGCAGAAGCAGGATTCACACTGAAGCTTTCTTT. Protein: CASRSRIHTEAFF. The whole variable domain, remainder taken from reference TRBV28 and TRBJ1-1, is DVKVTQSSRYLVKRTGEKVFLECVQDMDHENMFWYRQDPGLGLRLIYFSYDVKMKEKGDIPEGYSVSREKKERFSLILESASTNQTSMYLCASRSRIHTEAFFGQGTRLTVV.

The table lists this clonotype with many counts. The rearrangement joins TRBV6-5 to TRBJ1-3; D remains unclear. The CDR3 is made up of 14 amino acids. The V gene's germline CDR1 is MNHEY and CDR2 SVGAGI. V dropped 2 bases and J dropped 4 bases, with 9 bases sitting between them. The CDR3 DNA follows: TGTGCCAGCAGTTACACCTACCGGGGAAACACCATATATTTT. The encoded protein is CASSYTYRGNTIYF.

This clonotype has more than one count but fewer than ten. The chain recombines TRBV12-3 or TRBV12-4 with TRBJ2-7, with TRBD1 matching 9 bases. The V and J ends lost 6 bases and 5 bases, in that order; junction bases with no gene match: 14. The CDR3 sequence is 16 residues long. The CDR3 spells CASSPAGTGLINEQYF. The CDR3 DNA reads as TGTGCCAGCAGCCCCGCCGGGACAGGGTTAATCAACGAGCAGTACTTC.

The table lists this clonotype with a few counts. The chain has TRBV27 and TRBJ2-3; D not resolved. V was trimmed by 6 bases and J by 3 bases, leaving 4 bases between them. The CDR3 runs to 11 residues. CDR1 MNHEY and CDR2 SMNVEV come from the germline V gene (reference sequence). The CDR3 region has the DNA TGTGCCAGCAGGGTAACAGATACGCAGTATTTT. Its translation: CASRVTDTQYF.

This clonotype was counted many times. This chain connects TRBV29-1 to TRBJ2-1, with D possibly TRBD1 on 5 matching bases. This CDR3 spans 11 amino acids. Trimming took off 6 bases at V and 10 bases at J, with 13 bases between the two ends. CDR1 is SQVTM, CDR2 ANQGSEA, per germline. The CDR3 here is CSVPRASEQFF. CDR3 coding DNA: TGCAGCGTCCCCAGGGCAAGCGAGCAGTTCTTC.

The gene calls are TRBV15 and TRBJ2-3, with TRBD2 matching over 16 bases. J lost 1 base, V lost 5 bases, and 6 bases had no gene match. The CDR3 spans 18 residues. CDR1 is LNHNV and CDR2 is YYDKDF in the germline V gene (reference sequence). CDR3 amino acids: CATSWGTSGRVGTDTQYF. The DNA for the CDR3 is TGTGCCACCAGCTGGGGGACTAGCGGGAGGGTCGGCACAGATACGCAGTATTTT.

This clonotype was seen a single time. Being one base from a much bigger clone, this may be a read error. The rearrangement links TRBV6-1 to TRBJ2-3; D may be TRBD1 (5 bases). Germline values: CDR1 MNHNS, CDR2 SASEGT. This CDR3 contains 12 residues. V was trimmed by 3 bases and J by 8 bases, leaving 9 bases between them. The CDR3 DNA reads TGTGCCAGCAGTGAGGCGCAGGGTACGCAGTATTTT. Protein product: CASSEAQGTQYF.

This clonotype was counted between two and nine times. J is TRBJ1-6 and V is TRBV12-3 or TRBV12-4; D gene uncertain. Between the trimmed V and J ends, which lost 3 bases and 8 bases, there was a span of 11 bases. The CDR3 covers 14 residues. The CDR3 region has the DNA TGTGCCAGCAGTTTCGGGCAGGAGTATTCACCCCTCCACTTT. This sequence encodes CASSFGQEYSPLHF.

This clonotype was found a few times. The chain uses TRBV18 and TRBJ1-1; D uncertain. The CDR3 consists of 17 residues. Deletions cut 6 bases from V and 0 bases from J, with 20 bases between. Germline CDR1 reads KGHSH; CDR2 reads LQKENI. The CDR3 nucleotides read TGTGCCAGCTCTTTAGCCTTGGGTACCGTTATGAACACTGAAGCTTTCTTT. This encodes CASSLALGTVMNTEAFF.

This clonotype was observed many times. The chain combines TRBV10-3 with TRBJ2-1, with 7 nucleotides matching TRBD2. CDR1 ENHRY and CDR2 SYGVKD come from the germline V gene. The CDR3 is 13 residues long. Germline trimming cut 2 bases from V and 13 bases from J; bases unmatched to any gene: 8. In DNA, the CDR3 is TGTGCCATCAGTGAGGCTCCGGGGAGGGGACAGTTCTTC. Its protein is CAISEAPGRGQFF.

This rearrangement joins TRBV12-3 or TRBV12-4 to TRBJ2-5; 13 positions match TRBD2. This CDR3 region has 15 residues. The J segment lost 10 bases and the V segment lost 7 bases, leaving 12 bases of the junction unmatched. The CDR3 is CASKSRGLAGLYQYF. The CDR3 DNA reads TGTGCCAGCAAATCCCGGGGACTAGCGGGACTATACCAGTACTTC.

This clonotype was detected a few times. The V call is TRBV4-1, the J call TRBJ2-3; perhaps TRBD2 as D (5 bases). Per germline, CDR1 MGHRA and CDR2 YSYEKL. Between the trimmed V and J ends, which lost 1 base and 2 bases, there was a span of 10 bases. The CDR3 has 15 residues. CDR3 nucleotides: TGCGCCAGCAGCCAAGTAAAGCGGAACACAGATACGCAGTATTTT. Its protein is CASSQVKRNTDTQYF.

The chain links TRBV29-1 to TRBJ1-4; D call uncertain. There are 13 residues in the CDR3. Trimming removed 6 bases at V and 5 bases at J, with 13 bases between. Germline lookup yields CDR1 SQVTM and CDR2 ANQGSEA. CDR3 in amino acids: CSVRRIGNEKLFF. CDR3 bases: TGCAGCGTCAGGCGGATCGGAAATGAAAAACTGTTTTTT. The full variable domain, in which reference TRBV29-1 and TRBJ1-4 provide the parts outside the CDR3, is SAVISQKPSRDICQRGTSLTIQCQVDSQVTMMFWYRQQPGQSLTLIATANQGSEATYESGFVIDKFPISRPNLTFSTLTVSNMSPEDSSIYLCSVRRIGNEKLFFGSGTQLSVL.

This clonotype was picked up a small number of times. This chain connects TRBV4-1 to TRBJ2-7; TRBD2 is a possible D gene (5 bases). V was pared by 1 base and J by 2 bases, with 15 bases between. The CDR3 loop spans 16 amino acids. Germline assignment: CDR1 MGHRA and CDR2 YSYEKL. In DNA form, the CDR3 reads TGCGCCAGCAGCCAAGTTCTCCTTCGGGGAGCCTACGAGCAGTACTTC. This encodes CASSQVLLRGAYEQYF.